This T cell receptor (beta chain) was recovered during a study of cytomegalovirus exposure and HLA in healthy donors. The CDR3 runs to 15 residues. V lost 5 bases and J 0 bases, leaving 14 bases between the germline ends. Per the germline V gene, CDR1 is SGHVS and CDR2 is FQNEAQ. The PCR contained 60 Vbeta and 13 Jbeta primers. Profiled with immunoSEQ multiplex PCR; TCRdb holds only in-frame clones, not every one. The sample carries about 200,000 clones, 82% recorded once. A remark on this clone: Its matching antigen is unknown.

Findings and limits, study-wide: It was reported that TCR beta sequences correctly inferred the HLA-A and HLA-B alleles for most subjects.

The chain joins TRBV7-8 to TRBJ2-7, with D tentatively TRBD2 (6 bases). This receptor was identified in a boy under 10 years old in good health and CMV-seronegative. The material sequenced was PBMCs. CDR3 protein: CASSLGLSSSYEQYF. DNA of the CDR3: TGTGCCAGCAGCCTGGGACTTTCGAGCTCCTACGAGCAGTACTTC.